The sequence of this T cell receptor (beta chain) was determined in a study of Graves' ophthalmopathy and Graves' hyperthyroidism. Findings and caveats of the study: The model's prediction of ophthalmopathy progression had roughly 71% sensitivity and approximately 72% specificity. Most thyroid clonotypes expanded beyond 0.001 frequency were also found in blood.

What supplied the PBMCs was approximately 10 ml of fresh peripheral blood. As the template, RNA transcripts were used to amplify TCR beta CDR3 regions. Amplification began with first-round RT-PCR using HTBI primers, then second-round multiplex PCR was performed. MiXCR was run by TCRdb on the multiplex PCR reads, yielding one entry per CDR3 protein. The sample has 260,000 or so distinct CDR3 sequences; less than 55% are singletons. To note about this clonotype: Its matching antigen is unknown.

The ends lost 6 bases at V and 3 bases at J; junction bases unmatched: 16. The CDR3 extends over 17 amino acids. This TCR derives from an adult man with Graves' ophthalmopathy. The V gene is TRBV12-3 or TRBV12-4, the J gene TRBJ2-7; TRBD2 matches at 8 bases. The specimen was peripheral blood. The CDR3 protein is CASSRRGGVGSFYEQYF. CDR3 DNA: TGTGCCAGCAGCCGCCGGGGGGGTGTAGGTTCCTTCTACGAGCAGTACTTC.